The rows below give T cell receptor beta chains drawn from one sample of a study of spatial heterogeneity in lung cancer. MiXCR, run by TCRdb on the 5' RACE reads, gives a single entry per CDR3 protein. The sample lists more than 60,000 distinct CDR3 sequences, approximately 6% occurring once. The source was PBMCs, collected at surgery. Source of these receptors: a female donor with early-stage non-small cell lung cancer. Both conserved end residues are part of each CDR3. A D gene is named only where the DNA matches it firmly. Clone size is shown for a subset of rows, as once, few, many or a class of expanded clone.

cdr3_aa: CASSLDTEQFF
cdr3_nt: TGTGCCAGCAGCTTAGATACTGAGCAGTTCTTC
j_call: TRBJ2-1
d_call: NA
clone_size: NA
v_call: TRBV7-2

cdr3_aa: CARTYEQYF
cdr3_nt: TGTGCCAGGACCTACGAGCAGTACTTC
j_call: TRBJ2-7
d_call: NA
clone_size: many
v_call: TRBV28

cdr3_aa: CASRPYGGSEAFF
cdr3_nt: TGTGCCAGCAGACCATATGGGGGGAGTGAAGCTTTCTTT
j_call: TRBJ1-1
d_call: NA
clone_size: NA
v_call: TRBV2

cdr3_aa: CARPGQGTDTQYF
cdr3_nt: TGTGCCCGCCCGGGGCAAGGCACAGATACGCAGTATTTT
j_call: TRBJ2-3
d_call: NA
clone_size: many
v_call: TRBV9

cdr3_aa: CASSDLSLGEANTGELFF
cdr3_nt: TGTGCCAGCAGTGACCTGAGTTTGGGGGAGGCGAACACCGGGGAGCTGTTTTTT
j_call: TRBJ2-2
d_call: NA
clone_size: many
v_call: TRBV2

cdr3_aa: CASSPGRYNEQFF
cdr3_nt: TGTGCCAGCAGCCCCGGACGGTACAATGAGCAGTTCTTC
j_call: TRBJ2-1
d_call: NA
clone_size: many
v_call: TRBV6-2/TRBV6-3

cdr3_aa: CASSLDPTSADTQYF
cdr3_nt: TGTGCCAGCAGCTTAGATCCGACTAGCGCAGATACGCAGTATTTT
j_call: TRBJ2-3
d_call: TRBD2
clone_size: few
v_call: TRBV11-2

cdr3_aa: CSAYGAESSYNEQFF
cdr3_nt: TGCAGTGCCTACGGGGCGGAAAGCTCCTACAATGAGCAGTTCTTC
j_call: TRBJ2-1
d_call: NA
clone_size: many
v_call: TRBV20-1

cdr3_aa: CASNGGGATDTQYF
cdr3_nt: TGTGCCAGCAACGGGGGGGGAGCCACAGATACGCAGTATTTT
j_call: TRBJ2-3
d_call: TRBD2
clone_size: many
v_call: TRBV9

cdr3_aa: CASSLGTGTYNEQFF
cdr3_nt: TGTGCCAGCAGCTTGGGAACGGGTACCTACAATGAGCAGTTCTTC
j_call: TRBJ2-1
d_call: NA
clone_size: many
v_call: TRBV5-8

cdr3_aa: CASSLIQGSPGDEQFF
cdr3_nt: TGTGCCAGCAGTTTGATACAGGGGTCCCCTGGGGATGAGCAGTTCTTC
j_call: TRBJ2-1
d_call: TRBD1
clone_size: many
v_call: TRBV27

cdr3_aa: CASSQSRRDGYTF
cdr3_nt: TGTGCCAGCAGCCAGTCGAGGAGGGACGGCTACACCTTC
j_call: TRBJ1-2
d_call: NA
clone_size: many
v_call: TRBV3-1

cdr3_aa: CSASRAGEVTEAFF
cdr3_nt: TGCAGTGCTTCACGGGCAGGGGAGGTCACTGAAGCTTTCTTT
j_call: TRBJ1-1
d_call: NA
clone_size: many
v_call: TRBV20-1

cdr3_aa: CASSWRSGIGGTDTQYF
cdr3_nt: TGTGCCAGCAGCTGGAGGTCCGGGATAGGTGGCACAGATACGCAGTATTTT
j_call: TRBJ2-3
d_call: NA
clone_size: few
v_call: TRBV5-8

cdr3_aa: CASSLADQPQHF
cdr3_nt: TGTGCCAGCAGCCTGGCGGATCAGCCCCAGCATTTT
j_call: TRBJ1-5
d_call: NA
clone_size: few
v_call: TRBV7-9

cdr3_aa: CASSPNSGQGGNEQFF
cdr3_nt: TGTGCCAGCTCGCCCAACTCGGGACAGGGGGGCAATGAGCAGTTCTTC
j_call: TRBJ2-1
d_call: TRBD1
clone_size: many
v_call: TRBV18

cdr3_aa: CASSHRDRATSRQYF
cdr3_nt: TGTGCCAGCAGTCACCGGGACAGAGCTACCTCTAGGCAGTACTTC
j_call: TRBJ2-7
d_call: TRBD1
clone_size: NA
v_call: TRBV6-5

cdr3_aa: CASSFGTYYEQYF
cdr3_nt: TGTGCCAGCAGTTTTGGGACCTACTACGAGCAGTACTTC
j_call: TRBJ2-7
d_call: NA
clone_size: many
v_call: TRBV6-6

cdr3_aa: CASSQLLRGGYGYTF
cdr3_nt: TGTGCCAGCAGCCAACTTCTCCGGGGCGGCTATGGCTACACCTTC
j_call: TRBJ1-2
d_call: NA
clone_size: few
v_call: TRBV3-1

cdr3_aa: CASSIRSADTQYF
cdr3_nt: TGTGCCAGCAGCATTCGGAGTGCAGATACGCAGTATTTT
j_call: TRBJ2-3
d_call: NA
clone_size: many
v_call: TRBV9

cdr3_aa: CASSQDPRLAGGTGELFF
cdr3_nt: TGTGCCAGCAGCCAAGATCCGCGGCTAGCGGGGGGCACCGGGGAGCTGTTTTTT
j_call: TRBJ2-2
d_call: TRBD2
clone_size: few
v_call: TRBV4-2

cdr3_aa: CASSDSGARSNEQFF
cdr3_nt: TGTGCCAGCAGTGACTCGGGGGCGCGATCCAATGAGCAGTTCTTC
j_call: TRBJ2-1
d_call: NA
clone_size: many
v_call: TRBV25-1

cdr3_aa: CASSLRGTAYNEQFF
cdr3_nt: TGTGCCAGCAGCTTAAGAGGGACTGCTTACAATGAGCAGTTCTTC
j_call: TRBJ2-1
d_call: NA
clone_size: few
v_call: TRBV7-9

cdr3_aa: CASSRASGSMYEQYF
cdr3_nt: TGTGCCAGCAGCCGGGCCAGCGGGAGTATGTACGAGCAGTACTTC
j_call: TRBJ2-7
d_call: TRBD2
clone_size: many
v_call: TRBV3-1

cdr3_aa: CAILGTSGARGIRGRSTDTQYF
cdr3_nt: TGTGCCATCCTTGGGACTAGCGGGGCGAGGGGTATTCGGGGTCGTAGCACAGATACGCAGTATTTT
j_call: TRBJ2-3
d_call: TRBD2
clone_size: NA
v_call: TRBV28

cdr3_aa: CASSLVLAGTDTQYF
cdr3_nt: TGTGCCAGCAGCTTGGTACTAGCGGGGACAGATACGCAGTATTTT
j_call: TRBJ2-3
d_call: TRBD2
clone_size: many
v_call: TRBV5-5

cdr3_aa: CASSLRDRNSPLHF
cdr3_nt: TGCGCCAGCAGCCTCCGGGACAGGAATTCACCCCTCCACTTT
j_call: TRBJ1-6
d_call: TRBD1
clone_size: NA
v_call: TRBV5-1

cdr3_aa: CASSLSTGNSPLHF
cdr3_nt: TGTGCCAGCAGTTTATCCACAGGGAATTCACCCCTCCACTTT
j_call: TRBJ1-6
d_call: NA
clone_size: once
v_call: TRBV27